The rows below give T cell receptor beta chains drawn from one sample of a study of CD8 T cells in ankylosing spondylitis. TCRdb processed the 5' RACE reads anew with MiXCR; each CDR3 protein has one entry. The data contain roughly 35,000 distinct CDR3 sequences, 10% to 15% of them seen just once; the ten biggest clones take up around 33%. Source material: synovial fluid, either unsorted or a sorted T cell fraction (not recorded which). The receptors shown here come from a male donor with ankylosing spondylitis. Each CDR3 is given with its conserved first and last residue. A D gene is named only where the DNA matches it firmly. Some rows mark clone size as missing; the rest say once, few, many or name a class of expanded clone.

j_call | clone_size | d_call | v_call | cdr3_aa | cdr3_nt
TRBJ1-5 | few | . | TRBV19 | CASSVYAEGGNQPQHF | TGTGCCAGTAGTGTTTACGCCGAGGGTGGCAATCAGCCCCAGCATTTT
TRBJ2-7 | . | TRBD1 | TRBV7-9 | CASSLWTRDRGYEQYF | TGTGCCAGCAGCTTATGGACCCGGGACAGGGGATACGAGCAGTACTTC
TRBJ2-7 | few | . | TRBV5-6 | CASSLRQPKPCEQYF | TGTGCCAGCAGCTTACGACAGCCTAAACCCTGCGAGCAGTACTTC
TRBJ1-2 | few | TRBD1 | TRBV7-9 | CASSPDRDGYTF | TGTGCCAGCAGCCCGGACAGGGATGGCTACACCTTC
TRBJ2-7 | . | TRBD2 | TRBV6-2/TRBV6-3 | CASSPLLAGAGEQYF | TGTGCCAGCAGTCCGCTCCTAGCGGGAGCGGGGGAGCAGTACTTC
TRBJ2-3 | . | TRBD1 | TRBV2 | CASSEWGQGSDTQYF | TGTGCCAGCAGTGAATGGGGACAGGGCTCAGATACGCAGTATTTT
TRBJ2-7 | . | . | TRBV20-1 | CSARARDAYSYEQYF | TGCAGTGCTAGGGCCCGGGACGCATACTCCTACGAGCAGTACTTC
TRBJ2-4 | many | . | TRBV7-9 | CASSLVEGVWNIQYF | TGTGCCAGCAGCTTAGTCGAAGGGGTTTGGAACATTCAGTACTTC
TRBJ2-2 | . | . | TRBV29-1 | CSVRGAGGTGELFFF | .
TRBJ1-1 | . | . | TRBV14 | CASSPSSGLEAFF | TGTGCCAGCAGCCCTTCCAGCGGGTTAGAAGCTTTCTTT
TRBJ2-7 | many | TRBD2 | TRBV28 | CASSLLRAGGSYEQYF | TGTGCCAGCAGTCTTTTGAGGGCGGGGGGCTCCTACGAGCAGTACTTC